These 13 T cell receptor beta chains were all obtained from the same sample, sequenced in a study of T cells of healthy individuals (dated by TCRdb to between 2017 and 2018). Library prep was done by 5' RACE. TCRdb shows the sequencer as Illumina MiSeq. TCRdb applied fastp at Q25 and MiXCR to the public reads, then kept only in-frame beta chains. For every CDR3 protein sequence, its rows merge into one entry that carries the most common genes and DNA. This sample gives over 95,000 distinct CDR3 sequences in total; 17% of them show up just once. About 6.2% of the sample belongs to the ten largest clones. The source of these receptors is a human donor in good health.

The chain couples TRBV18 to TRBJ2-3, with TRBD2 identical over 9 bases. V lost 0 bases and J lost 6; bases outside the gene matches: 13. This CDR3 has 18 residues. Looked up from germline, CDR1 is KGHSH and CDR2 is LQKENI. CDR3 nucleotide sequence: TGTGCCAGCTCACCACCGCAGGTTAGCGGGGGCCCCCCCGATACGCAGTATTTT. It is translated as CASSPPQVSGGPPDTQYF.

This rearrangement joins TRBV7-2 to TRBJ1-2; D unresolved. Trimming cost V 4 bases and J 6 bases, with 15 bases left between them. This CDR3 has 14 residues. From germline, CDR1 is SGHTA and CDR2 FQGNSA. This chain's CDR3 is CASSYQGRENGYTF. CDR3 in DNA: TGTGCCAGCAGCTACCAAGGGAGGGAAAATGGCTACACCTTC.

This clonotype occurred a few times. This rearrangement joins TRBV6-6 to TRBJ1-5; D gene ambiguous. With 4 bases removed from V and 9 bases from J, the gap between germline ends came to 7 bases. CDR1 and CDR2 from the germline V gene are MNHNY and SVGAGI (reference sequence). The CDR3 is made up of 11 amino acids. The CDR3, as DNA: TGTGCCAGCAGTTCCCCTGGGCCCCAGCATTTT. Residues: CASSSPGPQHF.

This clonotype was counted at least ten times. This chain uses TRBV7-8 with TRBJ1-4; a possible D gene is TRBD1 (6 bases). The CDR3 runs 18 residues. The germline V and J ends were trimmed by 5 bases and 3 bases, with 22 bases remaining between them. Germline V lookup: CDR1 SGHVS, CDR2 FQNEAQ. The CDR3 DNA reads as TGTGCCAGCAGCCTTAGGTCCGGGGGCTCATTTGCTAATGAAAAACTGTTTTTT. Translation: CASSLRSGGSFANEKLFF.

There are a few counts of this clonotype. V gene TRBV19 combines with J gene TRBJ2-1; 8 positions agree with TRBD2. The CDR3 has 15 residues. V lost 5 bases, J lost 8 bases, and 11 bases stayed unmatched. Looked up from germline, CDR1 is LNHDA and CDR2 is SQIVND (reference sequence). The CDR3 loop reads CASSPGGGRNDEQFF. CDR3 nucleotide sequence: TGTGCCAGTAGTCCCGGGGGCGGGAGGAACGATGAGCAGTTCTTC. The full variable domain, in which reference TRBV19 and TRBJ2-1 provide the parts outside the CDR3, is DGGITQSPKYLFRKEGQNVTLSCEQNLNHDAMYWYRQDPGQGLRLIYYSQIVNDFQKGDIAEGYSVSREKKESFPLTVTSAQKNPTAFYLCASSPGGGRNDEQFFGPGTRLTVL.

The V gene is TRBV20-1, the J gene TRBJ2-7; D gene uncertain. The germline gives CDR1 DFQATT, CDR2 SNEGSKA (reference sequence). The V end was cut by 3 bases, the J end by 5 bases, with 11 bases between. CDR3 length: 12 amino acids. The CDR3 DNA reads as TGCAGTGCTAGTTATCTAGACCACGAGCAGTACTTC. Translating gives CSASYLDHEQYF.

The chain is built from TRBV7-9 and TRBJ2-3; no clear D gene. Trimming left V 3 bases short and J 3 bases short, with 13 bases between. CDR3 length equals 15 residues. Germline V CDR1 and CDR2: SEHNR, FQNEAQ (reference sequence). CDR3 coding DNA: TGTGCCAGCAGCTTGGGCCCCTTTGGGACAGATACGCAGTATTTT. Its protein is CASSLGPFGTDTQYF.

This clonotype occurred many times. The CDR3 coding sequence is TGTGCCACCAGCAGAGAGTGGACAATAGATTCACCCCTCCACTTT. This gives the protein CATSREWTIDSPLHF. V is TRBV15 and J is TRBJ1-6; tentatively, D is TRBD1 (5 bases). Trimming stripped 0 bases from V and 8 bases from J, with 11 bases between. The CDR3 is made up of 15 amino acids. The germline CDR1 and CDR2 sequences are LNHNV and YYDKDF (reference sequence).

Ten or more counts support this clonotype. The rearrangement links TRBV4-1 to TRBJ2-7; 7 nucleotides align to TRBD2. CDR1 MGHRA and CDR2 YSYEKL come from the germline V gene. This CDR3 contains 13 residues. V gave up 1 base and J gave up 6 bases; unmatched junction bases: 3. DNA for the CDR3: TGCGCCAGCAGCCAAGTGGGAGGGAGCGAGCAGTACTTC. As protein: CASSQVGGSEQYF.

The chain employs TRBV28 and TRBJ1-5; no reliable D call. CDR1 and CDR2 from the germline V gene are MDHEN and SYDVKM. CDR3 length: 14 residues. V was trimmed by 2 bases and J by 4 bases, leaving 9 bases between them. CDR3 sequence (DNA): TGTGCCAGCAGTTTAGGATATGAGAATCAGCCCCAGCATTTT. This codes for CASSLGYENQPQHF.

The chain couples TRBV5-1 to TRBJ2-5; 9 nucleotides align to TRBD2. Unmatched junction bases numbered 7, after V lost 0 bases and J lost 4 bases. Germline V gene sequence: CDR1 SGHRS, CDR2 YFSETQ. The CDR3 covers 16 residues. CDR3 loop: CASSLGGTSIGETQYF. As DNA, the CDR3 is TGCGCCAGCAGCTTGGGGGGGACTAGCATCGGAGAGACCCAGTACTTC. Drawing the rest from reference TRBV5-1 and TRBJ2-5, the complete variable domain is KAGVTQTPRYLIKTRGQQVTLSCSPISGHRSVSWYQQTPGQGLQFLFEYFSETQRNKGNFPGRFSGRQFSNSRSEMNVSTLELGDSALYLCASSLGGTSIGETQYFGPGTRLLVL.

This clonotype was seen many times. The chain is built from TRBV6-9 and TRBJ2-5, with 14 bases fitting TRBD2. J gave up 2 bases and V 8 bases, and 13 bases lay outside the gene matches. The CDR3 runs to 18 residues. Germline assignment: CDR1 MNHGY and CDR2 SVAAGI. The CDR3 sequence is CASLQARLAGGIQETQYF. CDR3 nucleotide sequence: TGTGCCAGCTTACAGGCCCGACTAGCGGGGGGGATACAAGAGACCCAGTACTTC.

This clonotype was seen many times. The gene calls are TRBV28 and TRBJ1-5; D gene unclear. Germline CDR1 and CDR2: MDHEN and SYDVKM. The CDR3 loop spans 17 amino acids. Trimming pared 7 bases from V and 2 bases from J, leaving 21 bases between. As DNA, the CDR3 is TGTGCCAGCACCAAGTTCATGAGCAGTTCAGGCAATCAGCCCCAGCATTTT. It is translated as CASTKFMSSSGNQPQHF.